These 26 T cell receptor beta chains were all obtained from the same sample, sequenced in a study of cytomegalovirus exposure and HLA in healthy donors. The PCR ran on 60 Vbeta and 13 Jbeta primers. The repertoire was sequenced with immunoSEQ multiplex PCR; TCRdb's copy has only in-frame clones and lacks some. The sample lists 150,000 or so clones; 65% to 85% were seen once. Specimen: PBMCs. The receptors here all came from a man aged 30 to 45 in good health and CMV-seronegative.

The J gene is TRBJ2-2, the V gene TRBV2, with D possibly matching TRBD1 (6 bases). V gave up 6 bases and J gave up 6 bases, with 20 bases separating them. The CDR3 is made up of 16 amino acids. Germline V gives CDR1 SNHLY, CDR2 FYNNEI. CDR3 protein: CASRARTRGGAGELFF. The CDR3 region has the DNA TGTGCCAGCAGGGCCCGAACTAGAGGGGGAGCCGGGGAGCTGTTTTTT.

V gene TRBV10-3 combines with J gene TRBJ1-1; a weak D match, TRBD1 (5 bases). CDR1 is ENHRY and CDR2 is SYGVKD in the germline V gene. Trimming cost V 3 bases and J 4 bases, with 15 bases left between them. The CDR3 spans 15 residues. CDR3 in DNA: TGTGCCATCAGTGAAGGTAGGGGTTCCTTCACTGAAGCTTTCTTT. It specifies CAISEGRGSFTEAFF.

The sample holds one count of this clone. The chain joins TRBV6-5 to TRBJ2-2, with TRBD1 identical over 7 bases. V was pared by 4 bases and J by 7 bases, with 9 bases of the junction left unmatched. The germline V gene encodes CDR1 MNHEY and CDR2 SVGAGI. The CDR3 is made up of 15 amino acids. CDR3 bases: TGTGCCAGCAGTTCTCAGACAGGGCTGATCGGGGAGCTGTTTTTT. As protein: CASSSQTGLIGELFF.

The chain is built from TRBV27 and TRBJ2-1; D is uncertain. This CDR3 is 13 amino acids long. Trimming cost V 10 bases and J 6 bases, with 16 bases left between them. Germline V gives CDR1 MNHEY, CDR2 SMNVEV (reference sequence). In DNA, the CDR3 is TGTGCCACCGGCCGTCACGCGGCCAATGAGCAGTTCTTC. Amino acid sequence: CATGRHAANEQFF.

The genes are TRBV18 and TRBJ2-5; no reliable D call. CDR1 and CDR2 from the germline V gene are KGHSH and LQKENI. CDR3 size: 14 residues. V gave up 0 bases and J gave up 2 bases, with 7 bases separating them. CDR3 region: CASSPPYSQETQYF. The CDR3 nucleotides are TGTGCCAGCTCACCACCGTACAGTCAAGAGACCCAGTACTTC.

V gene TRBV9 combines with J gene TRBJ2-2; 7 nucleotides line up with TRBD1. The CDR3 is made up of 14 amino acids. Trimming removed 2 bases from V and 4 bases from J; junction bases left unmatched: 2. Germline assignment: CDR1 SGDLS and CDR2 YYNGEE. CDR3 nucleotide sequence: TGTGCCAGCAGCGTGGCAGGGGGCACCGGGGAGCTGTTTTTT. It translates to CASSVAGGTGELFF.

V gene TRBV10-2 combines with J gene TRBJ2-5; 9 bases are a match to TRBD1. This CDR3 is built from 14 residues. Per the germline V gene, CDR1 is WSHSY and CDR2 is SAAADI. V dropped 3 bases and J dropped 4; count of bases not matched to a gene: 3. The CDR3 DNA is TGCGCCAGCAGTGAACAGGGGGCCGGAGAGACCCAGTACTTC. Translating gives CASSEQGAGETQYF.

In this sample, this clone turned up once. The rearrangement joins TRBV6-1 to TRBJ1-1, with TRBD1 identical over 8 bases. CDR3 length equals 13 residues. The germline V gene has CDR1 MNHNS and CDR2 SASEGT. Germline trimming cut 7 bases from V and 5 bases from J; bases unmatched to any gene: 6. CDR3 residues: CASNNRGITEAFF. CDR3 nucleotide sequence: TGTGCCAGCAATAACAGGGGGATAACTGAAGCTTTCTTT.

DNA of the CDR3: TGCGCCAGCAGCTTGACGGGGAATGAAAAACTGTTTTTT. As protein: CASSLTGNEKLFF. The chain couples TRBV5-1 to TRBJ1-4; D is unresolved. CDR1 is SGHRS and CDR2 is YFSETQ in the germline V gene. V lost 1 base to trimming and J lost 5 bases, with 6 bases between them. CDR3 length: 13 amino acids. The full variable domain, with the rest looked up from reference TRBV5-1 and TRBJ1-4, is KAGVTQTPRYLIKTRGQQVTLSCSPISGHRSVSWYQQTPGQGLQFLFEYFSETQRNKGNFPGRFSGRQFSNSRSEMNVSTLELGDSALYLCASSLTGNEKLFFGSGTQLSVL.

This chain connects TRBV10-2 to TRBJ2-4; 9 nucleotides line up with TRBD2. The CDR3 spans 18 residues. Trimming removed 4 bases from V and 8 bases from J; junction bases left unmatched: 18. Germline-derived CDR1 and CDR2 are WSHSY and SAAADI. In DNA, the CDR3 is TGCGCCAGCAGTGGTCCGGGACAGCTTAGCGGGGGAGGGTACATTCAGTACTTC. This encodes CASSGPGQLSGGGYIQYF.

The CDR3 region has the DNA TGTGCCAGCTTCCGGGAGCCCCTGAACACCGGGGAGCTGTTTTTT. It yields the protein CASFREPLNTGELFF. The chain is built from TRBV7-9 and TRBJ2-2; a possible D gene is TRBD2 (6 bases). CDR3 length: 15 residues. Germline V gene lookup returns CDR1 SEHNR and CDR2 FQNEAQ (reference sequence). V lost 8 bases, J lost 1 base, and 14 bases lay in between. Together with reference TRBV7-9 and TRBJ2-2, the CDR3 gives the full variable domain: DTGVSQNPRHKITKRGQNVTFRCDPISEHNRLYWYRQTLGQGPEFLTYFQNEAQLEKSRLLSDRFSAERPKGSFSTLEIQRTEQGDSAMYLCASFREPLNTGELFFGEGSRLTVL.

V gene TRBV4-1 combines with J gene TRBJ1-4, with 10 bases that match TRBD1. From germline, CDR1 is MGHRA and CDR2 YSYEKL. Unmatched junction bases numbered 6, after V lost 7 bases and J lost 4 bases. The CDR3 consists of 15 residues. CDR3 in DNA: TGCGCCAGCACTAGCGGGGACAGGGGTAATGAAAAACTGTTTTTT. Protein product: CASTSGDRGNEKLFF.

Points on this clone: At the DNA level, this CDR3 is encoded by other sequences in the same sample as well. V and J are TRBV28 and TRBJ2-7; D might be TRBD2 (6 bases). V was trimmed by 4 bases and J by 3 bases, leaving 13 bases between them. This CDR3 has 14 amino acids. Looked up from germline, CDR1 is MDHEN and CDR2 is SYDVKM. This chain's CDR3 is CASSSGTGIYEQYF. In DNA, the CDR3 is TGTGCCAGCAGTTCTGGGACTGGAATCTACGAGCAGTACTTC.

The rearrangement joins TRBV4-2 to TRBJ2-7, with a weak D call TRBD2 (6 bases). Germline V gene lookup returns CDR1 LGHNA and CDR2 YNFKEQ. This CDR3 has 17 amino acids. Trimming left V 0 bases short and J 2 bases short, with 17 bases between. The CDR3, as DNA: TGTGCCAGCAGCCAAGATCCCGGGGGTCTCCCCCCCTACGAGCAGTACTTC. Residues: CASSQDPGGLPPYEQYF.

The chain joins TRBV2 to TRBJ2-2; 9 bases agree with TRBD2. V lost 5 bases to trimming and J lost 5 bases; unmatched junction nucleotides: 6. CDR1 is SNHLY and CDR2 is FYNNEI in the germline V gene. CDR3 length equals 15 residues. CDR3 sequence (DNA): TGTGCCAGCAGTTCGAGCGGGAGGCGGACCGGGGAGCTGTTTTTT. This sequence encodes CASSSSGRRTGELFF. Full variable domain (outside the CDR3, taken from reference TRBV2 and TRBJ2-2): EPEVTQTPSHQVTQMGQEVILRCVPISNHLYFYWYRQILGQKVEFLVSFYNNEISEKSEIFDDQFSVERPDGSNFTLKIRSTKLEDSAMYFCASSSSGRRTGELFFGEGSRLTVL.

This clone was counted many times. The chain links TRBV15 to TRBJ1-4; 9 nucleotides align to TRBD1. J lost 3 bases, V lost 9 bases, and 8 bases had no gene match. CDR1 and CDR2 (germline): LNHNV, YYDKDF (reference sequence). The length of the CDR3 is 15 residues. The CDR3 loop reads CATSRDRVANEKLFF. CDR3 nucleotides: TGTGCCACGTCCCGGGACAGGGTTGCTAATGAAAAACTGTTTTTT.

The table lists this clone with a count of one. The chain couples TRBV5-5 to TRBJ2-3; the match to TRBD1 covers 7 bases. With V trimmed by 1 base and J by 4 bases, 3 bases remained unmatched. Germline V gene sequence: CDR1 SGHKS, CDR2 YYEKEE (reference sequence). The CDR3 totals 14 residues. CDR3 DNA sequence: TGTGCCAGCAGCTTGACAGGGGATCCAGATACGCAGTATTTT. Its translation is CASSLTGDPDTQYF.

This clone was observed a handful of times. The chain carries TRBV28 and TRBJ1-5, with a possible D match to TRBD1 (6 bases). Between the trimmed V and J ends, which lost 3 bases and 6 bases, there was a span of 12 bases. The germline CDR1 and CDR2 sequences are MDHEN and SYDVKM. The CDR3 is made up of 14 amino acids. In DNA form, the CDR3 reads TGTGCCAGCAGTTTCTACAGGGAACGTCAGCCCCAGCATTTT. It encodes CASSFYRERQPQHF.

The rearrangement uses TRBV2 and TRBJ2-7; D might be TRBD2 (5 bases). The CDR3 runs 14 residues. V lost 4 bases and J lost 3, with 13 bases in between. Germline V gene sequence: CDR1 SNHLY, CDR2 FYNNEI. CDR3 loop: CASSVEGSDYEQYF. CDR3 coding DNA: TGTGCCAGCAGTGTCGAGGGAAGTGACTACGAGCAGTACTTC.

J is TRBJ2-7 and V is TRBV28, with 10 nucleotides matching TRBD2. Germline lookup yields CDR1 MDHEN and CDR2 SYDVKM. V shed 3 bases, J shed 4 bases, and the junction held 6 bases outside the gene matches. The CDR3 runs to 15 residues. The CDR3 sequence: CASSLISSGRYEQYF. The CDR3, as DNA: TGTGCCAGCAGTTTGATCTCTAGCGGGAGATACGAGCAGTACTTC. Looking up the rest from reference TRBV28 and TRBJ2-7 gives the full variable domain: DVKVTQSSRYLVKRTGEKVFLECVQDMDHENMFWYRQDPGLGLRLIYFSYDVKMKEKGDIPEGYSVSREKKERFSLILESASTNQTSMYLCASSLISSGRYEQYFGPGTRLTVT.

This clone came up a few times. The chain recombines TRBV27 with TRBJ2-1, with 14 bases fitting TRBD2. V lost 2 bases, J lost 3 bases, and 9 bases stayed unmatched. The CDR3 is 19 amino acids. CDR1 and CDR2 from the germline V gene are MNHEY and SMNVEV (reference sequence). CDR3 nucleotide sequence: TGTGCCAGCAGTTTAATTTCCCCGGGACTAGCGGGGGACTACAATGAGCAGTTCTTC. The encoded protein is CASSLISPGLAGDYNEQFF.

The chain joins TRBV5-1 to TRBJ1-1; D is perhaps TRBD1 (6 bases). CDR3 length: 14 residues. The V end lost 7 bases, the J end lost 5 bases, and 18 bases lay between the germline ends. Germline lookup yields CDR1 SGHRS and CDR2 YFSETQ. The CDR3 reads CASGTQGFGTEAFF. CDR3 coding DNA: TGCGCCAGCGGAACTCAGGGGTTTGGGACTGAAGCTTTCTTT.

This sequence joins TRBV5-1 and TRBJ2-3; D possibly corresponds to TRBD1 (6 bases). The V gene lost 3 bases and the J gene lost 0 bases, with 17 bases spanning the gap. Germline-derived CDR1 and CDR2 are SGHRS and YFSETQ. CDR3 length equals 17 residues. CDR3 DNA sequence: TGCGCCAGCAGCTCGAACCTACAGGGTGGGAGCACAGATACGCAGTATTTT. Protein: CASSSNLQGGSTDTQYF. The full variable domain, its missing parts supplied by reference TRBV5-1 and TRBJ2-3, is KAGVTQTPRYLIKTRGQQVTLSCSPISGHRSVSWYQQTPGQGLQFLFEYFSETQRNKGNFPGRFSGRQFSNSRSEMNVSTLELGDSALYLCASSSNLQGGSTDTQYFGPGTRLTVL.

The chain couples TRBV29-1 to TRBJ1-4; possibly TRBD1 for D (5 bases). V lost 6 bases and J 3 bases, leaving 11 bases between the germline ends. CDR1 and CDR2 (germline): SQVTM, ANQGSEA. The CDR3 covers 13 residues. The CDR3 protein is CSVAGRANEKLFF. The DNA of the CDR3 is TGCAGCGTCGCAGGGAGGGCTAATGAAAAACTGTTTTTT. The variable domain in full, completed from reference TRBV29-1 and TRBJ1-4, reads SAVISQKPSRDICQRGTSLTIQCQVDSQVTMMFWYRQQPGQSLTLIATANQGSEATYESGFVIDKFPISRPNLTFSTLTVSNMSPEDSSIYLCSVAGRANEKLFFGSGTQLSVL.

The chain carries TRBV6-1 and TRBJ2-3, with D tentatively TRBD2 (7 bases). V lost 6 bases, J lost 5 bases, and 12 bases lay in between. Germline loops: CDR1 MNHNS, CDR2 SASEGT. The CDR3 loop spans 13 amino acids. CDR3 in amino acids: CASSERGGDTQYF. DNA for the CDR3: TGTGCCAGCAGCGAAAGGGGGGGAGATACGCAGTATTTT.

This chain's CDR3 is CASSGREGADTQYF. As DNA, the CDR3 is TGTGCCAGCAGCGGAAGAGAAGGGGCAGATACGCAGTATTTT. The gene calls are TRBV5-4 and TRBJ2-3, with D perhaps matching TRBD1 (5 bases). The ends were cut back, 4 bases at V and 4 bases at J, with 13 bases in the middle. The CDR3 sequence is 14 residues long. Germline V gene data show CDR1 as SGHNT and CDR2 as YYREEE (reference sequence). The full variable domain, with the rest looked up from reference TRBV5-4 and TRBJ2-3, is ETGVTQSPTHLIKTRGQQVTLRCSSQSGHNTVSWYQQALGQGPQFIFQYYREEENGRGNFPPRFSGLQFPNYSSELNVNALELDDSALYLCASSGREGADTQYFGPGTRLTVL.